Detailed here is one T cell receptor (beta chain). Its target antigen remains unknown. No much larger clone exists at a distance of one base, and base qualities are not known. The meaning of the sample's time point label: baseline before first vaccination. The treatment or condition label here, explained by the study, means: meningococcal conjugate vaccine given as trial control. Vaccinee samples came from UK trials COV001 and COV002, including a single-blind randomized controlled phase 2/3 trial of AZD1222 (ChAdOx1 nCoV-19) in healthy adults. For TCRbeta chain sequencing, PBMC samples from trial participants were taken at day 0 and at day 28 after the second dose. The CDR3 regions of human TCRbeta chains were analyzed by immunosequencing. The paper's data handling went like this. Repertoire TCRs were checked for matches against a reference library of SARS-CoV-2-specific TCRs that had been generated using the MIRA antigen-specificity platform. Breadth meant the fraction of unique TCRs that were SARS-CoV-2-associated, whereas depth meant the fraction of total T cells that were SARS-CoV-2-associated. Using the MIRA data, each spike-specific TCR was assigned both to the spike region to which the TCR was reactive and to a CD4 or CD8 class. Log10-transformed breadth and depth values were compared by one-way ANOVA with Sidak's multiple comparisons tests. TCRdb obtained this table from immuneACCESS and retained in-frame rearrangements with V and J assigned. These tables miss some clones; where compared with another copy, unresolved V genes account for less than half of the shortfall, and the remainder is unexplained. V, J and clone size were drawn from that table, and D and trimming were deduced from the DNA. The sample records 200,000 or so clones, 75% to 90% of which are singletons. Clones ranked in the top ten supply 2.5% to 3% of the sample.

The CDR3 has 13 amino acids, counting the end cysteine and phenylalanine. Of all the DNA, just the CDR3 is kept, 39 bases in frame from base 1. CDR1 and CDR2, looked up from the germline V gene, are MNHEY and SVGAGI. Trimming removed 4 bases from V and 2 bases from J, leaving 9 bases between the germline ends. The data were obtained in a study of T cell responses to AZD1222 COVID-19 vaccine (dated by TCRdb to the early 2020s). As for the study more broadly: A total of just over 230 trial participants underwent TCR sequencing, of whom approximately 200 had received two doses of AZD1222 and around 25 had received two doses of the MenACWY control vaccine. Trial participants were enrolled by age into subgroups of 18-55, 56-69 and 70-plus years, and around 150, 29 and 61 TCR-sequenced participants, respectively, were included in these subgroups. Overall study results and their limits: Most participants were white British and females outnumbered males, and the authors suggested that clonal diversity may have been underestimated. In the small 56-69-year group, the increase in depth fell short of significance, most likely because of low power. Only five or six AZD1222 recipients were SARS-CoV-2 seropositive at baseline, limiting conclusions about previously exposed vaccinees. Because no samples from the day 14 peak response were available, repertoires could be characterized only after the peak T cell response. Spike-specific TCR breadth and depth rose significantly after two AZD1222 doses compared with day 0 and with MenACWY recipients. The whole spike protein was spanned by vaccine-associated CD4 TCRs, and dominant responses were seen in regions 160-218 and 743-854. Nearly half of unique spike-specific TCRs reportedly recognized epitopes outside regions mutated in the B.1.351 and B.1.1.7 variants.

The sequence came from an adult in good health. The chain is made from TRBV6-5 and TRBJ2-7, with TRBD2 tentatively as D gene (5 bases match). The input for sequencing was peripheral blood, taken on day 0 of MenACWY control vaccination. The CDR3 region: CASSSGIPYEQYF. In nucleotide form, the sequence is TGTGCCAGCAGTTCGGGAATCCCCTACGAGCAGTACTTC.